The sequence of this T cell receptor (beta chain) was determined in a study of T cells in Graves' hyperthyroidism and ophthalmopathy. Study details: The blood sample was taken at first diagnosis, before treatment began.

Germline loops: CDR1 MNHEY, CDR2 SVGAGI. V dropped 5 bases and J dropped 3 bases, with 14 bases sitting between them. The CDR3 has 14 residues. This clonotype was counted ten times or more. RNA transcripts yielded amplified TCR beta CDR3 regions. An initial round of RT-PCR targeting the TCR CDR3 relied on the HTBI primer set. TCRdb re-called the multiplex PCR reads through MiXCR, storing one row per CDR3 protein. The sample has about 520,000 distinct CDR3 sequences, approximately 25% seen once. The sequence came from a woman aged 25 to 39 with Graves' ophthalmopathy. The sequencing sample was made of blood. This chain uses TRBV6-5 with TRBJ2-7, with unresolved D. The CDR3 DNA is TGTGCCAGCAGTCGCCTCGTAAGGGACTACGAGCAGTACTTC. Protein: CASSRLVRDYEQYF.